This T cell receptor (beta chain) comes out of a study of beta chain features in type 1 diabetes. Findings and limits, study-wide: Moderately but significantly shorter TCRB CDR3s were found in Type 1 diabetes patients in all four CD4+ subsets.

The sample holds a few counts of this clone. Its antigen is as yet unknown. The sequenced template was cDNA made from the entire isolated RNA. Generated by immunoSEQ multiplex PCR, the TCRdb table keeps only in-frame clones and is missing some. The sample lists some 150,000 clones, about 10% occurring once. This CDR3 comprises 19 residues. V gave up 2 bases and J gave up 7 bases; unmatched junction bases: 17. Germline CDR1 SGHAT, CDR2 FQNNGV. This TCR was sampled from a woman under 40 with type 1 diabetes. The sequencing sample was made of central memory CD4+ T cells from blood. The chain combines TRBV11-2 with TRBJ2-5; TRBD2 aligns across 12 bases. The CDR3 DNA reads as TGTGCCAGCAGCTTAAGTGGGCCTAGCGGGAGGGCCTCGAAAGCGACCCAGTACTTC. This translates into CASSLSGPSGRASKATQYF.